Listed below are T cell receptor beta chains from one sample, sequenced in a study of cytomegalovirus exposure and HLA in healthy donors. The assay was immunoSEQ multiplex PCR, and TCRdb's table has in-frame clones only and misses some. The sample has approximately 170,000 clones; around 86% are singletons. The sample comprised PBMCs. The receptor source for this set is a male donor in good health and CMV-seronegative. CDR3s leave out the opening cysteine and the closing phenylalanine or tryptophan. D genes are given only for firm matches.

NA	TRBV6-1	TRBJ1-5	12	ASTGGYSNQPQH
TRBD1	TRBV2	TRBJ1-1	12	ASREVGQELRAF
TRBD1	TRBV19	TRBJ1-3	13	ASSGQADSGNTIY
NA	TRBV19	TRBJ2-5	11	ASSSTSGETQY
NA	TRBV5-5	TRBJ1-1	14	ASSSLAGDLYTEAF
NA	TRBV7-9	TRBJ1-2	9	ASRTGYGYT
TRBD2	TRBV11-2	TRBJ2-1	15	ASSFWGGGHSYNEQF
TRBD1	TRBV4-3	TRBJ1-1	12	ASRPGQVFSEAF
NA	TRBV5-1	TRBJ2-3	12	ASSLAQHTDTQY
NA	TRBV7-9	TRBJ2-6	13	ASSLRTDGANVLT
TRBD2	TRBV2	TRBJ2-3	13	ASRGRGLATDTQY
TRBD1	TRBV7-9	TRBJ2-7	11	SSRSGQGYEQY
TRBD2	TRBV5-1	TRBJ2-3	14	ASSLWTSGDTDTQY
NA	TRBV5-5	TRBJ1-2	12	ASSLVVQVHGYT
NA	TRBV5-6	TRBJ1-6	12	ASSLQEVGSPLH
NA	TRBV30	TRBJ2-1	12	AWRRPGSLNEQF
NA	TRBV7-6	TRBJ1-6	12	ASSLARAGSPLH
NA	TRBV18	TRBJ1-1	15	ASSPMVGQNWNTEAF
TRBD1	TRBV5-1	TRBJ1-2	14	ASSLGRDRDNYGYT
TRBD1	TRBV9	TRBJ2-7	12	ASSLRTGGDEQY
TRBD1	TRBV4-2	TRBJ2-7	11	ASSHRTGDEQY
NA	TRBV11-3	TRBJ1-1	11	ASSSGQNTEAF
TRBD1	TRBV5-5	TRBJ1-1	13	ASSTSGTGNTEAF
TRBD2	TRBV5-1	TRBJ2-2	13	ASSPASGNTGELF
NA	TRBV30	TRBJ2-7	14	AWSVHGTSGSYEQY
TRBD1	TRBV7-9	TRBJ1-5	13	ASSSGGQEGQPQH
TRBD1	TRBV7-9	TRBJ2-7	13	ASSYIQGATYEQY
NA	TRBV14	TRBJ1-4	11	ASRRSPNEKLF